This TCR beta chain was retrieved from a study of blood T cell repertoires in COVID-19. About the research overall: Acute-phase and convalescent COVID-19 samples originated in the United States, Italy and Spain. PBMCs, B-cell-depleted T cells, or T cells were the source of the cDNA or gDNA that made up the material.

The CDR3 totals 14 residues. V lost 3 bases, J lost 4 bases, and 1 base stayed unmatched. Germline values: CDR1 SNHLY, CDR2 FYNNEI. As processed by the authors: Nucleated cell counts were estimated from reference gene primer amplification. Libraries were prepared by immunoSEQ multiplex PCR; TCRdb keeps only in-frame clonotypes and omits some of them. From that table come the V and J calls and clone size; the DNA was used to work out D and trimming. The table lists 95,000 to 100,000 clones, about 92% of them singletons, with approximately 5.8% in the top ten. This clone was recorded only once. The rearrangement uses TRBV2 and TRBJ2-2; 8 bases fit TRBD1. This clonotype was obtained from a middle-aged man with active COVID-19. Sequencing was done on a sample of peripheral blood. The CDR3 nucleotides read TGTGCCAGCAGTGACAGGGGGCGCACCGGGGAGCTGTTTTTT. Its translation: CASSDRGRTGELFF.